This T cell receptor (beta chain) was documented in a study of CD8 T cells in ankylosing spondylitis. It was by quantitative 5'-RACE with molecular barcodes that TCR beta libraries were made. TCRdb fed the 5' RACE reads into MiXCR, producing one record per CDR3 protein. This table holds about 96,000 distinct CDR3 sequences, approximately 9% found once. Findings and limits, study-wide: Reported data indicate significant enrichment of disease-linked clones within matched ankylosing spondylitis synovial fluid. Among TCR beta sequences, a motif of eight highly homologous variants appeared characteristic of ankylosing spondylitis blood. Clones that were linked to disease were CD8+ and were relatively rare in peripheral blood.

V shed 4 bases and J 4 bases; nucleotides not matched to a gene: 11. The CDR3 has 16 amino acids. Germline values: CDR1 LGHDT, CDR2 YNNKEL (reference sequence). This clonotype has more than one count but fewer than ten. Antigen specificity is unknown. The source is a male donor with ankylosing spondylitis or in good health (not recorded which). Sequencing was done on a sample of blood, either unsorted or a sorted T cell fraction (not recorded which). The chain joins TRBV3-1 to TRBJ2-3; 7 positions match TRBD2. CDR3 sequence (DNA): TGTGCCAGCAGCCCAAAAGCGGGACTCCAGGCAGATACGCAGTATTTT. Translating it yields CASSPKAGLQADTQYF.